This is a list of T cell receptor beta chains from one sample in a study of blood T cell repertoires in COVID-19. The protocol was immunoSEQ multiplex PCR, while the TCRdb copy is restricted to in-frame clones and leaves out a portion. Among some 250,000 clones listed, approximately 84% were seen once. What was sequenced was peripheral blood. Receptor source: a woman between 25 and 40 years old who had recovered from COVID-19. CDR3s include the opening cysteine and the closing phenylalanine or tryptophan. A D gene is named only where the DNA matches it firmly. Clone size is stated in some rows and not others, as once, few, many or a class when expanded.

J: TRBJ2-7; size: .; D: TRBD2; V: TRBV10-3; CDR3: CAISESSGGAYEQYF; DNA: TGTGCCATCAGTGAATCTAGCGGGGGGGCCTACGAGCAGTACTTC
J: TRBJ1-2; size: .; D: TRBD1; V: TRBV12-3/TRBV12-4; CDR3: CASSLQGGLVYTF; DNA: TGTGCCAGCTCCCTCCAGGGGGGATTGGTCTACACCTTC
J: TRBJ2-2; size: .; D: TRBD2; V: TRBV18; CDR3: CASSGLARYTGELFF; DNA: TGTGCCAGCTCAGGACTAGCGCGGTACACCGGGGAGCTGTTTTTT
J: TRBJ2-7; size: once; D: .; V: TRBV5-5; CDR3: CASSQLEGQTYEQYF; DNA: TGTGCCAGCAGTCAACTCGAAGGACAGACCTACGAGCAGTACTTC
J: TRBJ2-1; size: .; D: .; V: TRBV4-2; CDR3: CASSPWADGTHNEQFF; DNA: TGTGCCAGCAGCCCGTGGGCCGATGGTACCCACAATGAGCAGTTCTTC
J: TRBJ1-4; size: once; D: .; V: TRBV6-5; CDR3: CASSYAGGKLFF; DNA: TGTGCCAGCAGTTACGCCGGGGGAAAACTGTTTTTT
J: TRBJ2-7; size: .; D: .; V: TRBV6-5; CDR3: CASSLTGSEQYF; DNA: TGTGCCAGCAGTCTCACAGGGTCCGAGCAGTACTTC
J: TRBJ2-5; size: .; D: TRBD1; V: TRBV29-1; CDR3: CSARTGGETQYF; DNA: TGCAGCGCGAGGACAGGGGGAGAGACCCAGTACTTC
J: TRBJ2-3; size: .; D: .; V: TRBV5-1; CDR3: CASSFFKGGITDTQYF; DNA: TGCGCCAGCAGCTTTTTTAAGGGAGGAATTACAGATACGCAGTATTTT
J: TRBJ2-3; size: once; D: .; V: TRBV9; CDR3: CASSVGGGASTDTQYF; DNA: TGTGCCAGCAGCGTAGGGGGCGGGGCTAGCACAGATACGCAGTATTTT
J: TRBJ2-1; size: .; D: .; V: TRBV5-3; CDR3: CARSLVRTVGEEQFF; DNA: TGTGCCAGAAGCTTGGTCCGGACTGTAGGAGAGGAGCAGTTCTTC
J: TRBJ1-2; size: .; D: TRBD1; V: TRBV18; CDR3: CASSARTGGLDGYTF; DNA: TGTGCCAGCTCAGCTCGGACAGGTGGCTTGGATGGCTACACCTTC
J: TRBJ1-5; size: .; D: .; V: TRBV2; CDR3: CASNVQERNQPQHF; DNA: TGTGCCAGCAACGTCCAGGAACGCAATCAGCCCCAGCATTTT
J: TRBJ1-2; size: .; D: TRBD1; V: TRBV2; CDR3: CASSELYRGDDYGYTF; DNA: TGTGCCAGCAGTGAATTGTACAGGGGCGACGACTATGGCTACACCTTC
J: TRBJ2-5; size: .; D: TRBD1; V: TRBV5-6; CDR3: CASSIDRGETQYF; DNA: TGTGCCAGCAGCATAGACAGGGGAGAGACCCAGTACTTC
J: TRBJ1-6; size: .; D: TRBD1; V: TRBV6-6; CDR3: CASRTGGNSPLHF; DNA: TGTGCCAGTAGAACAGGGGGTAATTCACCCCTCCACTTT
J: TRBJ2-5; size: once; D: TRBD2; V: TRBV5-4; CDR3: CASSSGTSGGEETQYF; DNA: TGTGCCAGCAGCTCCGGGACTAGCGGGGGCGAAGAGACCCAGTACTTC
J: TRBJ1-1; size: .; D: .; V: TRBV6-2/TRBV6-3; CDR3: CASSYSISAGQNTEAFF; DNA: TGTGCCAGCAGTTACTCGATTTCCGCAGGGCAGAACACTGAAGCTTTCTTT
J: TRBJ2-7; size: .; D: .; V: TRBV3-1/TRBV3-2; CDR3: CASSQDITPYEQYF; DNA: TGTGCCAGCAGCCAAGATATAACACCTTACGAGCAGTACTTC
J: TRBJ1-3; size: .; D: TRBD1; V: TRBV30; CDR3: CAWRGTAERGNTIYF; DNA: TGTGCCTGGAGAGGGACAGCGGAGAGAGGAAACACCATATATTTT
J: TRBJ2-1; size: .; D: TRBD1; V: TRBV11-2; CDR3: CASSKTGRDEQFF; DNA: TGTGCCAGCAGCAAGACAGGGAGAGATGAGCAGTTCTTC
J: TRBJ2-6; size: .; D: TRBD1; V: TRBV3-1/TRBV3-2; CDR3: CASSQTGTGANVLTF; DNA: TGTGCCAGCAGCCAGACAGGGACTGGGGCCAACGTCCTGACTTTC
J: TRBJ1-5; size: few; D: .; V: TRBV9; CDR3: CASSMGHDNQPQHF; DNA: TGTGCCAGCAGCATGGGACACGACAATCAGCCCCAGCATTTT
J: TRBJ1-1; size: .; D: .; V: TRBV6-5; CDR3: CASGRPVEAFF; DNA: TGTGCCAGCGGTCGTCCGGTTGAAGCTTTCTTT
J: TRBJ2-2; size: .; D: TRBD2; V: TRBV27; CDR3: CASSLSRGGPGELFF; DNA: TGTGCCAGCAGCCTTTCCCGGGGGGGCCCCGGGGAGCTGTTTTTT
J: TRBJ2-2; size: .; D: TRBD1; V: TRBV27; CDR3: CASRSWTGGLFF; DNA: TGTGCCAGCAGAAGTTGGACAGGAGGGCTGTTTTTT
J: TRBJ2-1; size: .; D: TRBD2; V: TRBV7-9; CDR3: CASSRIAGGIDEQFF; DNA: TGTGCCAGCAGCCGTATAGCGGGGGGTATAGATGAGCAGTTCTTC
J: TRBJ1-1; size: .; D: TRBD1; V: TRBV12-3/TRBV12-4; CDR3: CASSPQGVTEAFF; DNA: TGTGCCAGCAGCCCACAGGGGGTGACTGAAGCTTTCTTT
J: TRBJ2-7; size: once; D: .; V: TRBV7-3; CDR3: CASSILTRPYYEQYF; DNA: TGTGCCAGCAGCATACTCACTAGGCCTTACTACGAGCAGTACTTC
J: TRBJ1-1; size: many; D: TRBD1; V: TRBV4-3; CDR3: CASSQDPYTGGTEAFF; DNA: TGCGCCAGCAGCCAAGATCCTTATACAGGGGGCACTGAAGCTTTCTTT
J: TRBJ2-7; size: .; D: TRBD2; V: TRBV3-1/TRBV3-2; CDR3: CASSQGLAGAALYEQYF; DNA: TGTGCCAGCAGCCAGGGACTAGCGGGGGCGGCCCTTTACGAGCAGTACTTC
J: TRBJ1-2; size: .; D: TRBD1; V: TRBV5-1; CDR3: CASSPGTGVWNYGYTF; DNA: TGCGCCAGCAGTCCCGGGACAGGGGTCTGGAACTATGGCTACACCTTC
J: TRBJ2-5; size: once; D: .; V: TRBV5-1; CDR3: CARQRGGGGETQYF; DNA: TGCGCCAGACAGAGAGGAGGGGGCGGGGAGACCCAGTACTTC
J: TRBJ1-1; size: .; D: .; V: TRBV10-3; CDR3: CAISDRGKNTEAFF; DNA: TGTGCCATCAGTGACCGGGGAAAGAACACTGAAGCTTTCTTT
J: TRBJ1-5; size: .; D: .; V: TRBV5-1; CDR3: CASSSGDSSNQPQHF; DNA: TGCGCCAGCAGCTCTGGAGACAGTAGCAATCAGCCCCAGCATTTT
J: TRBJ2-5; size: .; D: .; V: TRBV18; CDR3: CASSPVQQETQYF; DNA: TGTGCCAGCTCCCCCGTTCAGCAAGAGACCCAGTACTTC